This entry concerns a single T cell receptor (beta chain). This record belongs to a study of blood T cell repertoires in COVID-19. The overall study: Sources were T cells, B-cell-depleted T cells, or PBMCs; the material itself was cDNA or gDNA.

In the authors' methods: Estimation of nucleated cell counts relied on the amplification of reference gene primers. This table comes from immunoSEQ multiplex PCR, and its TCRdb copy is limited to in-frame clones, with some not included. For V, J and clone size, that table is used; D and trimming come from the DNA. The data contain under 300,000 clones, about 83% of them seen just once; the ten biggest clones take up roughly 2%. V lost 0 bases and J lost 2, with 17 bases in between. Germline assignment: CDR1 SGHTA and CDR2 FQGNSA. The CDR3 is 17 residues long. J is TRBJ2-7 and V is TRBV7-2; D perhaps matches TRBD2 (6 bases). This clonotype was obtained from a young man who had recovered from COVID-19. The material sequenced was peripheral blood. The CDR3 coding sequence is TGTGCCAGCAGCTTAGCTTCGGGGCAGGGAGGCGCCTACGAGCAGTACTTC. This translates into CASSLASGQGGAYEQYF.